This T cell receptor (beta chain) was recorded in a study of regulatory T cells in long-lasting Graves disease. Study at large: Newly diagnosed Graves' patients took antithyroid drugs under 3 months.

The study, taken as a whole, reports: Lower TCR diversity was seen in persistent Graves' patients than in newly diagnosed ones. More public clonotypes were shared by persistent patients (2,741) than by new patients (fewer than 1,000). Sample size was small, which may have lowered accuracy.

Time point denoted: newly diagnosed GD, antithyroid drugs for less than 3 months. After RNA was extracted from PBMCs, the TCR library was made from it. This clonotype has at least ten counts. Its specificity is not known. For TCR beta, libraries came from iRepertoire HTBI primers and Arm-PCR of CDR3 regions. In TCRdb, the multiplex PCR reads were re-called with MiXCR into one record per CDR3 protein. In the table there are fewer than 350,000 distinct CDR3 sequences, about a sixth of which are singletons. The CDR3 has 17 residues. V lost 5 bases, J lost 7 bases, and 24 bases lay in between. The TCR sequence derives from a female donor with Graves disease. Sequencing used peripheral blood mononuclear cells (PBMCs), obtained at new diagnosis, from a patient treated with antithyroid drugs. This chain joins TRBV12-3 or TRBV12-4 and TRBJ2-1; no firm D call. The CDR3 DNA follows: TGTGCCAGCAGTCCTACGGATAGCCCCTCCCCCCTAAATGAGCAGTTCTTC. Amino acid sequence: CASSPTDSPSPLNEQFF.